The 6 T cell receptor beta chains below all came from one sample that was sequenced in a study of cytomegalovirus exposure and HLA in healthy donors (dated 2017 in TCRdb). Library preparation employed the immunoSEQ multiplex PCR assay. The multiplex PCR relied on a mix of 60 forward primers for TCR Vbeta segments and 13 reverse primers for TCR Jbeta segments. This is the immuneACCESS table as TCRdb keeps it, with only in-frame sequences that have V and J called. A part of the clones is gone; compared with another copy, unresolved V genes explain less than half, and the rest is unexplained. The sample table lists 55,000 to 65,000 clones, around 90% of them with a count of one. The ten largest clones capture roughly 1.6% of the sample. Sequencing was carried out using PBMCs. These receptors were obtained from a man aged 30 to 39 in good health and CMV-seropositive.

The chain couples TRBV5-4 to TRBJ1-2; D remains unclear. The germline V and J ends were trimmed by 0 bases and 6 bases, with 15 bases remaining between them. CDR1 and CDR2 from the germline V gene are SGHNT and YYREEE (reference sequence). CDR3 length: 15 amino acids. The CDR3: CASSLAPTKVHGYTF. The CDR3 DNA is TGTGCCAGCAGCTTGGCCCCCACAAAAGTCCATGGCTACACCTTC.

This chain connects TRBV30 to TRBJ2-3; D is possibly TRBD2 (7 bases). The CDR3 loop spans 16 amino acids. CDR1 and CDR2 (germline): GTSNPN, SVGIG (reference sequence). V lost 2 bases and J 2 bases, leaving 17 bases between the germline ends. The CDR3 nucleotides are TGTGCCTGGAGTACGGGGGGAGTGGGGGCCACAGATACGCAGTATTTT. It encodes CAWSTGGVGATDTQYF.

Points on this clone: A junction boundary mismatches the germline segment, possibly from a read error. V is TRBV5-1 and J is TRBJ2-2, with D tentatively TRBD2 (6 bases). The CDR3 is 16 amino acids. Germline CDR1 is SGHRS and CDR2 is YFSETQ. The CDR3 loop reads CASSPLGGSNTGGLFF. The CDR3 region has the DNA TGCGCCAGCAGCCCGCTAGGAGGCTCGAACACCGGGGGGCTGTTTTTT.

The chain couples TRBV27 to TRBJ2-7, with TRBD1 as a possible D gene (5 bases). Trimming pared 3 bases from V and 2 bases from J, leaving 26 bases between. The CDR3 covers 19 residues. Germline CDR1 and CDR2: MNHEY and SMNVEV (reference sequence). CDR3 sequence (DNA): TGTGCCAGCAGTTTTTGGCCGGTCAGGCAGCCAGGACAAGCCTACGAGCAGTACTTC. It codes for CASSFWPVRQPGQAYEQYF.

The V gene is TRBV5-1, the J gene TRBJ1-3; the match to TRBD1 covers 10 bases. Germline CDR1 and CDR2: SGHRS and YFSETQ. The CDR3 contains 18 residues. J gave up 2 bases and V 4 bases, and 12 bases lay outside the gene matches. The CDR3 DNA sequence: TGCGCCAGCAGCAAATCCGGGACAGGGGAAAGGACTGGAAACACCATATATTTT. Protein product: CASSKSGTGERTGNTIYF.

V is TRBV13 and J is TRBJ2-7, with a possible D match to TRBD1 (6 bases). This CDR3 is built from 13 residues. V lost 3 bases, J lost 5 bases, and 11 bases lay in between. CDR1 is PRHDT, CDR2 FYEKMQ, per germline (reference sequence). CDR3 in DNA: TGTGCCAGCAGCTTCAACAGGGACCACGAGCAGTACTTC. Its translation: CASSFNRDHEQYF.